A single sample is the source of the 13 T cell receptor beta chains below, sequenced in a study of T cell clusters in autoimmune cytopenias. One tube held mixed TRB-A and TRB-B primer pools for touch-down PCR. Following a re-call of the multiplex PCR reads, TCRdb has one entry per CDR3 protein and lacks DNA. Its table records 8,300 or so distinct CDR3 sequences. Some 40,000 genome equivalents of blood DNA were amplified for TRB. Sequencing was carried out using peripheral blood. The receptors were gathered from a human donor with an autoimmune cytopenia or autoimmune hepatitis (not recorded which).

This rearrangement joins TRBV30 to TRBJ2-5; TCRdb selects TRBD1, and the lack of DNA leaves this call unchecked. Looked up from germline, CDR1 is GTSNPN and CDR2 is SVGIG (reference sequence). The length of the CDR3 is 14 residues. The CDR3: CAWTVQGVWETQYF.

V usage is TRBV11-2 and J usage is TRBJ2-5. There are 14 residues in the CDR3. Germline V lookup: CDR1 SGHAT, CDR2 FQNNGV. This CDR3 is CASSLGSAQETQYF. Combining the CDR3 with reference TRBV11-2 and TRBJ2-5 gives the whole variable domain EAGVAQSPRYKIIEKRQSVAFWCNPISGHATLYWYQQILGQGPKLLIQFQNNGVVDDSQLPKDRFSAERLKGVDSTLKIQPAKLEDSAVYLCASSLGSAQETQYFGPGTRLLVL.

The rearrangement links TRBV5-4 to TRBJ2-3; TCRdb proposes TRBD1, but this gene call is untestable without DNA. The CDR3 runs 12 residues. The germline CDR1 and CDR2 sequences are SGHNT and YYREEE (reference sequence). The CDR3 loop reads CASSFGTVTQYF.

This rearrangement joins TRBV4-3 to TRBJ1-3; with no DNA, the TCRdb D assignment of TRBD1 cannot be verified. Looked up from germline, CDR1 is LGHNA and CDR2 is YSLEER. This CDR3 region has 15 residues. CDR3 sequence reads: CASSRQAGARDTIYF.

The chain combines TRBV6-2 or TRBV6-3 with TRBJ2-7; TCRdb gives TRBD2 as the D gene, but with no DNA this cannot be confirmed. Germline V gene data show CDR1 as MNHEY and CDR2 as SVGEGT. The CDR3 has 18 amino acids. The CDR3 loop reads CASSYSVTWTSGDYEQYF.

This clonotype is identified as medium-sized from frequency. CDR3 protein: CASSSIAGGNPGELFF. This chain connects TRBV5-4 to TRBJ2-2; TCRdb picks TRBD2, but there is no DNA to check that call. CDR3 length equals 16 residues. CDR1 is SGHNT and CDR2 is YYREEE in the germline V gene (reference sequence).

The chain has TRBV4-3 and TRBJ2-1. In germline, CDR1 is LGHNA, CDR2 YSLEER. CDR3 size: 15 residues. Here the CDR3 reads CASSQDQKRYNEQFF.

This clonotype is classed as medium-sized by frequency. The chain couples TRBV19 to TRBJ1-5; without DNA, the TCRdb call of TRBD1 cannot be checked. Germline loops: CDR1 LNHDA, CDR2 SQIVND (reference sequence). CDR3 length: 14 amino acids. CDR3 residues: CASSNEDKNQPQHF.

The chain links TRBV4-3 to TRBJ1-6; TCRdb names TRBD1, which stays unverified in the absence of DNA. Germline CDR1 reads LGHNA; CDR2 reads YSLEER. This CDR3 is built from 17 residues. CDR3 residues: CASSQDLTTGRNSPLHF.

The rearrangement links TRBV25-1 to TRBJ2-5; TCRdb reports TRBD1, a call that lacks DNA to check it against. Germline V gene data show CDR1 as MGHDK and CDR2 as SYGVNS. The CDR3 is made up of 15 amino acids. Here the CDR3 reads CASSGNRDNQETQYF.

V and J are TRBV4-3 and TRBJ2-1. This CDR3 is 13 amino acids long. The V gene's germline CDR1 is LGHNA and CDR2 YSLEER. The CDR3 spells CASSQDGYNEQFF.

This clonotype is deemed medium-sized by its frequency. V and J are TRBV27 and TRBJ1-1. CDR1 and CDR2 from the germline V gene are MNHEY and SMNVEV (reference sequence). The CDR3 sequence is 13 residues long. The CDR3 protein is CASSPDGNTEAFF.

By frequency, this clonotype is medium-sized. The chain uses TRBV20-1 and TRBJ1-2. In germline, CDR1 is DFQATT, CDR2 SNEGSKA (reference sequence). This CDR3 has 16 amino acids. The CDR3 is CSARDRVVVAMSGYTF.